This T cell receptor (beta chain) originates from a study of regulatory T cells in long-lasting Graves disease. Building of the TCR beta libraries involved iRepertoire HTBI primers and Arm-PCR of CDR3 regions. From the multiplex PCR reads, TCRdb called clonotypes with MiXCR, one entry per CDR3 protein. The data contain some 410,000 distinct CDR3 sequences, around 17% of them singletons. As for time point: newly diagnosed GD, antithyroid drugs for less than 3 months. Isolated PBMC RNA provided the starting material for the TCR library. Germline loops: CDR1 GTSNPN, CDR2 SVGIG (reference sequence). The CDR3 contains 14 residues. V lost 1 base and J 3 bases, leaving 12 bases between the germline ends. This clonotype was observed many times. These records were also assigned to another study, of T cells in Graves' hyperthyroidism and ophthalmopathy. That report adds: HTBI primers were used for first-round RT-PCR of the TCR CDR3. The blood repertoire included most of the expanded thyroid clonotypes above 0.001.

This receptor was obtained from a woman in her twenties or thirties with Graves disease. The chain couples TRBV30 to TRBJ1-2; D gene uncertain. The sequenced sample was peripheral blood mononuclear cells (PBMCs), obtained at new diagnosis, from a patient treated with antithyroid drugs. The DNA of the CDR3 is TGTGCCTGGAGTGCCCCCGGGTCCTACTATGGCTACACCTTC. Translating it yields CAWSAPGSYYGYTF.